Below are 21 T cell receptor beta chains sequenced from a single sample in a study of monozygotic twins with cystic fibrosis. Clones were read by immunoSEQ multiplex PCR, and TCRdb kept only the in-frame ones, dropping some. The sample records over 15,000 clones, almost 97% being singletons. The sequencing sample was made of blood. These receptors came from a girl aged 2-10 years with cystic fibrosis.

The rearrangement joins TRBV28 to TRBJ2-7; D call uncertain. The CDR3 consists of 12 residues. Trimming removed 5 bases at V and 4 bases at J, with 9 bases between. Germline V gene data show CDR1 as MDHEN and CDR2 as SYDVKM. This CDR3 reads CASSPAGYEQYF. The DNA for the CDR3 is TGTGCCAGCAGTCCGGCAGGTTACGAGCAGTACTTC.

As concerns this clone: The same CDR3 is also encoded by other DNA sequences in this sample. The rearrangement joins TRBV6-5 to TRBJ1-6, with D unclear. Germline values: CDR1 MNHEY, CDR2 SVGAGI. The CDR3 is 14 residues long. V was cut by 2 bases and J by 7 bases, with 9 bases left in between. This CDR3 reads CASSYGRGNSPLHF. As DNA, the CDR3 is TGTGCCAGCAGTTACGGCCGGGGAAATTCACCCCTCCACTTT.

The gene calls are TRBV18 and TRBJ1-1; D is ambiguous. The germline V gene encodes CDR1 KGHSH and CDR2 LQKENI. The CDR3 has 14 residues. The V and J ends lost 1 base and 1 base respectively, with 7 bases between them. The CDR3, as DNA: TGTGCCAGCTCACCACAGGGAGCGAACACTGAAGCTTTCTTT. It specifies CASSPQGANTEAFF.

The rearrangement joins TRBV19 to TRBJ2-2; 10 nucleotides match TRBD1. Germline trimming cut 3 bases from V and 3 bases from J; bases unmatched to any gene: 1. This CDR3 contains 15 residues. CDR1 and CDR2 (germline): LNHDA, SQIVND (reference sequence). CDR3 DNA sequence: TGTGCCAGTAGTATGGGACAGGGGTACACCGGGGAGCTGTTTTTT. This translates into CASSMGQGYTGELFF.

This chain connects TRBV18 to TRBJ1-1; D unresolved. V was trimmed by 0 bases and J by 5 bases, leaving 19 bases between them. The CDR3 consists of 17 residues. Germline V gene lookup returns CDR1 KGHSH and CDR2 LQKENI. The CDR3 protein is CASSPPGRSLQTTEAFF. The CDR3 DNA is TGTGCCAGCTCACCACCGGGCAGGAGTCTCCAAACTACTGAAGCTTTCTTT.

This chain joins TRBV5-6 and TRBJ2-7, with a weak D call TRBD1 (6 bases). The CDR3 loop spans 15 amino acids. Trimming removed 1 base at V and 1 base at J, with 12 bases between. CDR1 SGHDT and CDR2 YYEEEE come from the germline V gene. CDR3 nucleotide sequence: TGTGCCAGCAGCTTGCGGACAGAACTATCCTACGAGCAGTACTTC. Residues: CASSLRTELSYEQYF.

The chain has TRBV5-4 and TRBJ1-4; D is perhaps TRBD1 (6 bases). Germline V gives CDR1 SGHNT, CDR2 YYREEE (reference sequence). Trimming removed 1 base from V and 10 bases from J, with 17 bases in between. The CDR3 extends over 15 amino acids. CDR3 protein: CASSLSRGAPGKLFF. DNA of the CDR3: TGTGCCAGCAGCTTGTCGCGGGGGGCTCCCGGAAAACTGTTTTTT.

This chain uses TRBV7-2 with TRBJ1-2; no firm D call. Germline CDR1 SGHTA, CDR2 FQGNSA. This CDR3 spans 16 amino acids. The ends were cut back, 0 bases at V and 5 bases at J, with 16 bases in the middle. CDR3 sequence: CASSLAPSTIYYGYTF. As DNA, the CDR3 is TGTGCCAGCAGCTTAGCTCCCTCGACAATCTATTATGGCTACACCTTC.

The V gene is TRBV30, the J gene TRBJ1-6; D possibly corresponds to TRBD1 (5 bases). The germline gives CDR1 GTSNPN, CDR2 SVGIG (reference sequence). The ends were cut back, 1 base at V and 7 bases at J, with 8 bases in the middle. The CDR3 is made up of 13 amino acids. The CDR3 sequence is CAWSAEGNSPLHF. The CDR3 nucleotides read TGTGCCTGGAGTGCGGAGGGGAATTCACCCCTCCACTTT.

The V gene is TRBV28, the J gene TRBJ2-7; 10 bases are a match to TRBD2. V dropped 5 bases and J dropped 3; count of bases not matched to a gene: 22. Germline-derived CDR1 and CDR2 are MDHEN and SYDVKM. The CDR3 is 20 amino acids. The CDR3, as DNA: TGTGCCAGCAGTAGTTTAGGGCTAGCGGGGGCCCGGAAAAACTTCTACGAGCAGTACTTC. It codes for CASSSLGLAGARKNFYEQYF.

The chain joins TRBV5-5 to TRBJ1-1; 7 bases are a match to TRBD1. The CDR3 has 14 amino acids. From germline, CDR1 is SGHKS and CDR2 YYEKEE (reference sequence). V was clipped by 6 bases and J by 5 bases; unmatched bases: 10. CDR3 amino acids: CASIPGQRGTEAFF. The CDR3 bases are TGTGCCAGCATCCCGGGACAGAGGGGTACTGAAGCTTTCTTT.

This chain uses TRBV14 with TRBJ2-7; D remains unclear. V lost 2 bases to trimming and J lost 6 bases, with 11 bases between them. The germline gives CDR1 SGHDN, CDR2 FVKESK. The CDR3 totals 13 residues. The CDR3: CASSQSRPREQYF. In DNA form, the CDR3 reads TGTGCCAGCAGCCAATCTCGTCCCCGCGAGCAGTACTTC.

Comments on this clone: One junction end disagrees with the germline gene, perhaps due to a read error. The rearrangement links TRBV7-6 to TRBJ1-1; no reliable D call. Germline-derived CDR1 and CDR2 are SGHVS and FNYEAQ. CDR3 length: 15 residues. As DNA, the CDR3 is TGTGCCAGCACCTTATACACGATCGGGAACACTGAAGCTTTCTTT. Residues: CASTLYTIGNTEAFF. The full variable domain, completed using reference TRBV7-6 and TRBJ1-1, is GAGVSQSPRYKVTKRGQDVALRCDPISGHVSLYWYRQALGQGPEFLTYFNYEAQQDKSGLPNDRFSAERPEGSISTLTIQRTEQRDSAMYRCASTLYTIGNTEAFFGQGTRLTVV.

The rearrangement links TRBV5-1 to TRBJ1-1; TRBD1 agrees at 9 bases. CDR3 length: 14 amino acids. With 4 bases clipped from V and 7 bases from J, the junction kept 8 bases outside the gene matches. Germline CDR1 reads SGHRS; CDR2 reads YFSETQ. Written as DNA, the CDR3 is TGCGCCAGCAGCACGTCCCGGGACAGGGTTGAAGCTTTCTTT. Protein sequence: CASSTSRDRVEAFF.

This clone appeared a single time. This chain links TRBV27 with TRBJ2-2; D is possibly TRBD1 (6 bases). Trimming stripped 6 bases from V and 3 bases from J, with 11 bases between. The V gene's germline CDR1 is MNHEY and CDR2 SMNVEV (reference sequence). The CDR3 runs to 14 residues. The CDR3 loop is CASSRGADTGELFF. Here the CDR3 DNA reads TGTGCCAGCAGCAGGGGCGCAGACACCGGGGAGCTGTTTTTT.

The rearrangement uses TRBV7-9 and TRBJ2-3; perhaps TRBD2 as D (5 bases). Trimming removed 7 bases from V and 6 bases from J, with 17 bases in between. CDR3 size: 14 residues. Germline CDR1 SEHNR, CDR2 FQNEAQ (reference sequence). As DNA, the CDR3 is TGTGCCAGCACCCCAGACTACCTCCCGGATACGCAGTATTTT. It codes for CASTPDYLPDTQYF.

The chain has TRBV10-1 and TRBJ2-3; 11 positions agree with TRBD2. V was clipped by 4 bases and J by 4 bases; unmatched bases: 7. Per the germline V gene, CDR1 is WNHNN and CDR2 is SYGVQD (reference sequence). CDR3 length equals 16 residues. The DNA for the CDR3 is TGCGCCAGCAGTGCGCTCCTAGCGGGGGGCCCAGATACGCAGTATTTT. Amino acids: CASSALLAGGPDTQYF.

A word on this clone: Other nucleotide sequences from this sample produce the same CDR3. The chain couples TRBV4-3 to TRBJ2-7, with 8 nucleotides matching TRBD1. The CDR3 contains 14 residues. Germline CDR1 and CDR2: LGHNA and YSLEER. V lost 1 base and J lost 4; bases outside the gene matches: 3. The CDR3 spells CASSQGTGPYEQYF. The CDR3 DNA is TGCGCCAGCAGCCAAGGGACAGGGCCATACGAGCAGTACTTC.

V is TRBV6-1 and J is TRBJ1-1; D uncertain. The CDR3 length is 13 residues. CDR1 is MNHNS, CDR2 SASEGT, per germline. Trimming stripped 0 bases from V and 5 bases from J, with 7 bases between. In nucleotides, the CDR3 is TGTGCCAGCAGTGAAGCGACTGGGACTGAAGCTTTCTTT. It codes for CASSEATGTEAFF.

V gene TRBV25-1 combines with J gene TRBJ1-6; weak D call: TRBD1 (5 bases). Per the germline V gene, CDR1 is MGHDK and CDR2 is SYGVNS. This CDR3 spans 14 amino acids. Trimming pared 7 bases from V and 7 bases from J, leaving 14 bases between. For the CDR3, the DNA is TGTGCCAGCAATCCCCCAGGGTTGAATTCACCCCTCCACTTT. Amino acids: CASNPPGLNSPLHF.

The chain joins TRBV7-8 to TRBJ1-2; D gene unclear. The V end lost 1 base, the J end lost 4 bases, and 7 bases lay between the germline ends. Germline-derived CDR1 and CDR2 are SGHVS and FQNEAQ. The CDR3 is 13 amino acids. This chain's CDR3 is CASSLGKGYGYTF. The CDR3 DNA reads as TGTGCCAGCAGCTTAGGGAAAGGCTATGGCTACACCTTC.